This T cell receptor (beta chain) was recorded in a study of cytomegalovirus exposure and HLA in healthy donors. General study results and limits: Rare sequences made up most TCRs, while some public TCRs were found in many donors. Immune exposure information available was restricted to CMV serostatus.

CDR1 LNHDA and CDR2 SQIVND come from the germline V gene (reference sequence). The CDR3 has 15 residues. For this clone: The antigen is undetermined. At one of its ends the junction is not consistent with the germline gene, which may arise from a read error.

Amplification used 60 Vbeta primers and 13 Jbeta primers. TCRdb's table, derived via immunoSEQ multiplex PCR, lists solely in-frame clones and lacks some. The sample lists about 120,000 clones, roughly 75% occurring once. The receptor's source is a woman aged 50 to 60 in good health and CMV-seronegative. Sequencing used PBMCs. The chain employs TRBV19 and TRBJ2-7, with TRBD2 matching 7 bases. CDR3 sequence reads: CASSTAAGVNYEQYF. DNA of the CDR3: TGTGCCAGCAGTACCGCGGCGGGAGTCAACTACGAGCAGTACTTC.